This T cell receptor beta chain was sequenced for a study of blood T cell repertoires in COVID-19. Study summary: COVID-19 samples from acute and convalescent phases originated in the United States, Italy and Spain. In each case, the material was cDNA or gDNA derived from T cells, B-cell-depleted T cells, or PBMCs.

CDR3 size: 15 residues. The V gene end was trimmed by 3 bases and the J gene end by 9 bases; junction bases not matched to a gene: 7. Germline V gene data show CDR1 as KGHSH and CDR2 as LQKENI. Source study methods: Amplifying reference gene primers gave estimates of nucleated cell counts. TCRdb keeps only in-frame clones here, not all; method: immunoSEQ multiplex PCR. Clonal size and the V and J genes are those of that table, whereas D and trimming came from the DNA. The sample lists approximately 240,000 clones; roughly 90% were seen once. The clonotype comes from a woman aged 40 to 50 who had recovered from COVID-19. The chain couples TRBV18 to TRBJ1-6; 8 bases are a match to TRBD1. What was sequenced was peripheral blood. The CDR3 nucleotides are TGTGCCAGCTCACCCGGGACAGGCGACCCTTCACCCCTCCACTTT. Protein sequence: CASSPGTGDPSPLHF.